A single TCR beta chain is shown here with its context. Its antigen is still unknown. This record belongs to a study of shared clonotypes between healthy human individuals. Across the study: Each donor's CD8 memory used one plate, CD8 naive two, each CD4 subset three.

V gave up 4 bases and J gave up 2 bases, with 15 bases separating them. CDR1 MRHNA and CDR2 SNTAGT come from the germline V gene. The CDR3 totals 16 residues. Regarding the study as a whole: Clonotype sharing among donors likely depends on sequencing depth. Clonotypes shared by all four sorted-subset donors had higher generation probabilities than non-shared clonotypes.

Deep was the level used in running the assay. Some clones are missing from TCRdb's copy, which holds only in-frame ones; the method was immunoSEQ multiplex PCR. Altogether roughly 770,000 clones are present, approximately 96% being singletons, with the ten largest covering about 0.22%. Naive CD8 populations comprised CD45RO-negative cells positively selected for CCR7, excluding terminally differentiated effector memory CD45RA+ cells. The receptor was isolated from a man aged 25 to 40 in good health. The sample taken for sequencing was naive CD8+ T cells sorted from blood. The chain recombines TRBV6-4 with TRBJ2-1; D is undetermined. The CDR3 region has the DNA TGTGCCAGCAGTGCTGGGGTTTTGTCGCCCTACAATGAGCAGTTCTTC. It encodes CASSAGVLSPYNEQFF.